The 18 T cell receptor beta chains below come from one sample, sequenced in a study of cytomegalovirus exposure and HLA in healthy donors. The primer mix had 60 Vbeta and 13 Jbeta primers. The table came from immunoSEQ multiplex PCR; TCRdb's copy has only in-frame clones and leaves some out. Of 90,000 to 120,000 clones listed, almost 80% were seen once; the top ten hold roughly 6%. Sequencing input: PBMCs. These receptors were obtained from a man between 60 and 75 years old in good health and CMV-seropositive.

The chain couples TRBV28 to TRBJ1-3, with a tentative D call TRBD1 (6 bases). Deletions cut 2 bases from V and 0 bases from J, with 11 bases between. CDR1 is MDHEN and CDR2 is SYDVKM in the germline V gene. This CDR3 contains 16 residues. In DNA form, the CDR3 reads TGTGCCAGCAGTTTACCCCAGGGGTCCTCTGGAAACACCATATATTTT. It yields the protein CASSLPQGSSGNTIYF.

V gene TRBV19 combines with J gene TRBJ2-5; 7 nucleotides align to TRBD2. J was trimmed by 2 bases and V by 5 bases; bases with no gene match: 5. The CDR3 covers 14 residues. Germline V lookup: CDR1 LNHDA, CDR2 SQIVND (reference sequence). CDR3 sequence (DNA): TGTGCCAGTAGTGGGGGACTAATACAAGAGACCCAGTACTTC. As protein: CASSGGLIQETQYF.

The gene calls are TRBV27 and TRBJ1-2; TRBD1 might be the D (5 bases). CDR3 size: 14 residues. The V gene lost 0 bases and the J gene lost 5 bases, with 10 bases spanning the gap. Germline values: CDR1 MNHEY, CDR2 SMNVEV (reference sequence). The CDR3 DNA follows: TGTGCCAGCAGTTTATCCGGGGGGTGGTATGGCTACACCTTC. This encodes CASSLSGGWYGYTF.

This chain connects TRBV5-1 to TRBJ2-1, with D perhaps TRBD2 (7 bases). V was cut by 0 bases and J by 1 base, with 17 bases left in between. The CDR3 is 18 amino acids. The germline V gene encodes CDR1 SGHRS and CDR2 YFSETQ. The CDR3 sequence: CASSLAGGGARSYNEQFF. The DNA for the CDR3 is TGCGCCAGCAGCTTGGCCGGTGGGGGGGCCAGATCCTACAATGAGCAGTTCTTC.

V gene TRBV7-9 combines with J gene TRBJ1-2; D gene uncertain. Germline CDR1 is SEHNR and CDR2 is FQNEAQ (reference sequence). Between the trimmed V and J ends, which lost 7 bases and 8 bases, there was a span of 17 bases. The CDR3 has 13 amino acids. The CDR3 bases are TGTGCCAGCACAGAGGGCCTCTCTGGGGGCTACACCTTC. This translates into CASTEGLSGGYTF.

J is TRBJ2-4 and V is TRBV27; 7 positions agree with TRBD2. The germline CDR1 and CDR2 sequences are MNHEY and SMNVEV (reference sequence). Trimming cost V 2 bases and J 0 bases; bases outside gene matches: 10. The length of the CDR3 is 18 residues. CDR3 residues: CASSLRAGDVTAKNIQYF. For the CDR3, the DNA is TGTGCCAGCAGTTTACGGGCGGGGGACGTTACAGCCAAAAACATTCAGTACTTC.

The chain has TRBV7-2 and TRBJ2-1; TRBD1 is a possible D gene (6 bases). Looked up from germline, CDR1 is SGHTA and CDR2 is FQGNSA. V lost 5 bases and J lost 4, with 9 bases in between. The CDR3 contains 13 residues. The CDR3 region is CASSAGQYNEQFF. The CDR3 DNA sequence: TGTGCCAGCAGCGCTGGACAGTACAATGAGCAGTTCTTC.

The gene calls are TRBV11-2 and TRBJ1-1; D is possibly TRBD1 (6 bases). Germline assignment: CDR1 SGHAT and CDR2 FQNNGV. CDR3 length: 16 residues. Trimming took 6 bases from V and 0 from J, leaving 17 bases between them. CDR3 DNA sequence: TGTGCCAGCAGAACCTTAGGGGGAAGGGTGAACACTGAAGCTTTCTTT. Its translation is CASRTLGGRVNTEAFF. Full variable domain (outside the CDR3, taken from reference TRBV11-2 and TRBJ1-1): EAGVAQSPRYKIIEKRQSVAFWCNPISGHATLYWYQQILGQGPKLLIQFQNNGVVDDSQLPKDRFSAERLKGVDSTLKIQPAKLEDSAVYLCASRTLGGRVNTEAFFGQGTRLTVV.

This clone was detected only a few times. The chain carries TRBV5-1 and TRBJ1-1; perhaps TRBD1 as D (6 bases). This CDR3 has 15 amino acids. Trimming removed 4 bases from V and 5 bases from J, with 18 bases in between. Per germline, CDR1 SGHRS and CDR2 YFSETQ. This chain's CDR3 is CASSDLTRGQTEAFF. The CDR3 DNA reads as TGCGCCAGCAGCGACCTTACCAGGGGCCAAACTGAAGCTTTCTTT.

In this sample, this clone turned up a few times. The chain carries TRBV7-2 and TRBJ1-2; perhaps TRBD1 as D (6 bases). Germline CDR1 SGHTA, CDR2 FQGNSA. V lost 1 base to trimming and J lost 8 bases, with 14 bases between them. This CDR3 has 14 amino acids. CDR3: CASSLDRGAKGYTF. As DNA, the CDR3 is TGTGCCAGCAGCTTAGATCGGGGGGCGAAGGGCTACACCTTC.

The chain couples TRBV5-8 to TRBJ2-7; D remains unclear. There are 14 residues in the CDR3. Per germline, CDR1 SGHTS and CDR2 YDEGEE. V lost 4 bases, J lost 2 bases, and 13 bases lay in between. CDR3 nucleotide sequence: TGTGCCAGCAGCAGTAAGGCGGATACCTACGAGCAGTACTTC. Protein product: CASSSKADTYEQYF.

This sequence joins TRBV2 and TRBJ2-7; D is possibly TRBD2 (6 bases). Germline V gives CDR1 SNHLY, CDR2 FYNNEI. V was clipped by 5 bases and J by 6 bases, with 11 bases between them. This CDR3 has 12 amino acids. As DNA, the CDR3 is TGTGCCAGCAGTCCGCGGGGCGCCGAGCAGTACTTC. Encoded protein: CASSPRGAEQYF. The full variable domain, rest sourced from reference TRBV2 and TRBJ2-7, is EPEVTQTPSHQVTQMGQEVILRCVPISNHLYFYWYRQILGQKVEFLVSFYNNEISEKSEIFDDQFSVERPDGSNFTLKIRSTKLEDSAMYFCASSPRGAEQYFGPGTRLTVT.

The chain links TRBV4-2 to TRBJ2-5; TRBD2 matches at 8 bases. CDR1 is LGHNA and CDR2 is YNFKEQ in the germline V gene. The CDR3 has 15 residues. The V gene end was trimmed by 0 bases and the J gene end by 5 bases; junction bases not matched to a gene: 5. CDR3 amino acids: CASSQDRGGLETQYF. Here the CDR3 DNA reads TGTGCCAGCAGCCAAGACCGGGGGGGGCTGGAGACCCAGTACTTC.

This sequence joins TRBV5-4 and TRBJ2-7, with 10 bases matching TRBD1. With 5 bases clipped from V and 6 bases from J, the junction kept 5 bases outside the gene matches. This CDR3 is 13 amino acids long. CDR1 and CDR2 from the germline V gene are SGHNT and YYREEE (reference sequence). CDR3 nucleotides: TGTGCCAGCAGTCGACAGGGGGCCGGCGAGCAGTACTTC. Translating gives CASSRQGAGEQYF.

The chain uses TRBV5-6 and TRBJ1-2; D might be TRBD1 (5 bases). Germline CDR1 reads SGHDT; CDR2 reads YYEEEE. The V end was cut by 6 bases, the J end by 2 bases, with 11 bases between. This CDR3 spans 13 amino acids. The CDR3 bases are TGTGCCAGCATGGGGGGGTCGAACTATGGCTACACCTTC. Translation: CASMGGSNYGYTF.

This clone was seen once. CDR3 in DNA: TGTGCCACCAGCAGCTCAGGGGGCATTCAGCCCCAGCATTTT. Amino acid sequence: CATSSSGGIQPQHF. The gene calls are TRBV15 and TRBJ1-5; 8 bases are a match to TRBD1. This CDR3 comprises 14 residues. J was trimmed by 6 bases and V by 3 bases; bases with no gene match: 4. CDR1 and CDR2 (germline): LNHNV, YYDKDF (reference sequence).

This clone was counted a single time. This rearrangement joins TRBV19 to TRBJ1-2; 7 bases match TRBD1. Germline V gene lookup returns CDR1 LNHDA and CDR2 SQIVND (reference sequence). Unmatched junction bases numbered 15, after V lost 6 bases and J lost 5 bases. The CDR3 is made up of 16 amino acids. CDR3 bases: TGTGCCAGTAGCCTACCTCCACAGGGGCCTACTTATGGCTACACCTTC. Translated: CASSLPPQGPTYGYTF.

V gene TRBV4-1 combines with J gene TRBJ2-2, with D perhaps matching TRBD2 (5 bases). Germline V gene data show CDR1 as MGHRA and CDR2 as YSYEKL. V was shortened by 1 base and J by 4 bases, with 10 bases between the two germline ends. The CDR3 consists of 15 residues. CDR3 sequence: CASSQGADGTGELFF. In DNA form, the CDR3 reads TGCGCCAGCAGCCAAGGAGCGGACGGCACCGGGGAGCTGTTTTTT.